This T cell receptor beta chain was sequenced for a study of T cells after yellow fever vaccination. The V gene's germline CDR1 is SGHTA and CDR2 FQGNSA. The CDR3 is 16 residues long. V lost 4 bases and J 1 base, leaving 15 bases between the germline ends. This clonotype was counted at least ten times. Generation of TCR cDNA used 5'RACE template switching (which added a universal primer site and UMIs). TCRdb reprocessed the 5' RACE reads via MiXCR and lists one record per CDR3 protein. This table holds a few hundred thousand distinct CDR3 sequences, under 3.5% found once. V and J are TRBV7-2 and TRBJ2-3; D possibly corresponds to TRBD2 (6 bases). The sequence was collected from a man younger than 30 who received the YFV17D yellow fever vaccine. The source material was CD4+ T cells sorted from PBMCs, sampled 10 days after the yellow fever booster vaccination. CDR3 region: CASSSTSAWGTDTQYF. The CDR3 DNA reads TGTGCCAGCAGCTCGACTAGTGCGTGGGGCACAGATACGCAGTATTTT.